This is a list of T cell receptor beta chains from one sample in a study of blood T cell repertoires in COVID-19. The protocol was immunoSEQ multiplex PCR, while the TCRdb copy is restricted to in-frame clones and leaves out a portion. The sample lists roughly 76,000 clones, about four fifths occurring once. The sample taken for sequencing was peripheral blood. These receptor sequences come from a human donor in a cohort sampled during active COVID-19. The CDR3 runs from the conserved cysteine through the conserved F or W. The order of the fields is D gene, V gene, clone size, J gene, CDR3 DNA, CDR3 protein. D genes are given only for firm matches. A clone size is listed for some rows: how often the clone was seen (once, few, many), or a class if it is expanded.

D: TRBD1
V: TRBV2
size: NA
J: TRBJ2-7
DNA: TGTGCCAGCAGCGGGATGGACAGGACACCCTACGAGCAGTACTTC
CDR3: CASSGMDRTPYEQYF

D: TRBD1
V: TRBV10-1
size: NA
J: TRBJ1-6
DNA: TGCGCCAGCCAAGACACAGGGGATGGGAATTCACCCCTCCACTTT
CDR3: CASQDTGDGNSPLHF

D: TRBD2
V: TRBV6-4
size: NA
J: TRBJ2-3
DNA: TGTGCCAGCAGCGAAGCCGGGACTAGCAGCACAGATACGCAGTATTTT
CDR3: CASSEAGTSSTDTQYF

D: NA
V: TRBV21-1
size: few
J: TRBJ1-1
DNA: TGTGCCAGCAGCAAAAATGGTCTGGCACGTAAGTACACTGAAGCTTTCTTT
CDR3: CASSKNGLARKYTEAFF

D: TRBD1
V: TRBV6-1
size: few
J: TRBJ2-5
DNA: TGTGCCAGCAGTGAAAGAAGAAGAGGGGGCGCGGTCCAAGAGACCCAGTACTTC
CDR3: CASSERRRGGAVQETQYF

D: NA
V: TRBV10-3
size: NA
J: TRBJ2-5
DNA: TGTGCCATCAGTGAAGGTCAGGGCGAGACCCAGTACTTC
CDR3: CAISEGQGETQYF

D: NA
V: TRBV19
size: NA
J: TRBJ1-4
DNA: TGTGCCAGTAGTATAGGGCGTCAGCCGGGGGAAAAACTGTTTTTT
CDR3: CASSIGRQPGEKLFF

D: TRBD1
V: TRBV6-5
size: NA
J: TRBJ2-7
DNA: TGTGCCACCGAGGACAGGTTCGGGACCTACGAGCAGTACTTC
CDR3: CATEDRFGTYEQYF

D: TRBD2
V: TRBV25-1
size: NA
J: TRBJ2-1
DNA: TGTGCCAGCAGCCGGCCGGGGGGGAGAGAACATGAGCAGTTCTTC
CDR3: CASSRPGGREHEQFF

D: NA
V: TRBV21-1
size: NA
J: TRBJ2-7
DNA: TGTGCCAGCAGCAAGAACAGGAACTCCCTTTCCTCACCTTGGGCGGGGTCCTACGAGCAGTACTTC
CDR3: CASSKNRNSLSSPWAGSYEQYF

D: NA
V: TRBV4-1
size: NA
J: TRBJ2-3
DNA: TGCGCCAGCAGCCAAGAACTTCTGGCGGGAAGTAATACGCAGTATTTT
CDR3: CASSQELLAGSNTQYF

D: NA
V: TRBV7-9
size: NA
J: TRBJ2-5
DNA: TGTGCCAGCAGCTTATGGCTAGAGACCCAGTACTTC
CDR3: CASSLWLETQYF

D: NA
V: TRBV6-6
size: NA
J: TRBJ1-5
DNA: TGTGCCAGCAGTTACTCTCAGGGGTACCAGCCCCAGCATTTT
CDR3: CASSYSQGYQPQHF